The clone carrying this T cell receptor (beta chain) has a single count. The antigen remains undetermined. V shed 5 bases and J shed 0 bases, with 11 bases lying between them. Germline V gives CDR1 SQVTM, CDR2 ANQGSEA. The length of the CDR3 is 14 residues. The sample comes from a study of shared clonotypes between healthy human individuals. All participating donors were Caucasian adults from Nashville, Tennessee. Study findings and constraints: Sorted-subset samples were not fully sequenced, rarefaction indicated.

The test was conducted at deep level. Repertoires were generated with immunoSEQ multiplex PCR, while TCRdb's copy carries only in-frame clones and drops some. The sample records roughly 2.2 million clones, just under 95% being singletons. J is TRBJ2-1 and V is TRBV29-1, with D possibly TRBD2 on 6 matching bases. The clonotype originates from a man aged 18-30 years in good health. Some clones in this sample may be carry-over from other donors' samples. The sample comprised naive CD4+ T cells from PBMCs. Indicated subset: CD45RA+ positively selected. The chain's CDR3 is CSVLRGSSYNEQFF. In DNA, the CDR3 is TGCAGCGTTCTTCGGGGGAGCTCCTACAATGAGCAGTTCTTC.